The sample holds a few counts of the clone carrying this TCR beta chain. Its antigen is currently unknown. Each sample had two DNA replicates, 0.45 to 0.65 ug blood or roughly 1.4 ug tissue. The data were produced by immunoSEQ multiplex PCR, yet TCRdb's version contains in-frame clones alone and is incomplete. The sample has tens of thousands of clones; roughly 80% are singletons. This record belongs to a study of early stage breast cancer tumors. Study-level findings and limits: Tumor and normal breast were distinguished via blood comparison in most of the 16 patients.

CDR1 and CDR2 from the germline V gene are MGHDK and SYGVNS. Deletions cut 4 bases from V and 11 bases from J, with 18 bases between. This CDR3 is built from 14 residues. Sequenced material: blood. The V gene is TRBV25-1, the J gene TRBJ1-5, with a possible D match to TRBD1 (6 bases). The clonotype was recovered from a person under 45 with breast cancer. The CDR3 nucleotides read TGTGCCAGCAGTGCAGAAACGACAGGCGGAACCCAGCATTTT. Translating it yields CASSAETTGGTQHF.